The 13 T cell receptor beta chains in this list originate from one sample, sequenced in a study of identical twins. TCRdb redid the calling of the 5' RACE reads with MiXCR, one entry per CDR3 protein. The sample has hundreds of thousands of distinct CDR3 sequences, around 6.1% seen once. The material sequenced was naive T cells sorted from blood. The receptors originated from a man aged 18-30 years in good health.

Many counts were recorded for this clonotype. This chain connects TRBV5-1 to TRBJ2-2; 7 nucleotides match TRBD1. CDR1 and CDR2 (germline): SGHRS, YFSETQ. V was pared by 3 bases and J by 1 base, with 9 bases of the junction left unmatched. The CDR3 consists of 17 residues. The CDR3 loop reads CASSSIAGTVNTGELFF. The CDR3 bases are TGCGCCAGCAGCTCTATCGCCGGGACAGTGAACACCGGGGAGCTGTTTTTT.

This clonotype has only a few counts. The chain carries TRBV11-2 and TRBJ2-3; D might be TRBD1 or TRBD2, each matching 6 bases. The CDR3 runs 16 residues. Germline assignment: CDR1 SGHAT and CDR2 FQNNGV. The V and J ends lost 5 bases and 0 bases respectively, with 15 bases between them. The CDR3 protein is CASSPGGGMSTDTQYF. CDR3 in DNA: TGTGCCAGCAGCCCTGGGGGCGGGATGAGCACAGATACGCAGTATTTT.

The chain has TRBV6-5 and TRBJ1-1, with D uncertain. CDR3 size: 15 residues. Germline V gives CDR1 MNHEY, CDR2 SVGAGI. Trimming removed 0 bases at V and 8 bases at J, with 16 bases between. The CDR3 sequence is CASSYSWRPGAEAFF. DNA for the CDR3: TGTGCCAGCAGTTACTCATGGAGACCGGGCGCCGAAGCTTTCTTT.

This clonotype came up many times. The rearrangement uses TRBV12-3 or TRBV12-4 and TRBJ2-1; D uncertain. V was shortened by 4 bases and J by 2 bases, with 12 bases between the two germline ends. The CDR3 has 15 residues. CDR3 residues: CASSYLVAPYNEQFF. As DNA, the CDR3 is TGTGCCAGCAGTTACTTAGTGGCCCCCTACAATGAGCAGTTCTTC.

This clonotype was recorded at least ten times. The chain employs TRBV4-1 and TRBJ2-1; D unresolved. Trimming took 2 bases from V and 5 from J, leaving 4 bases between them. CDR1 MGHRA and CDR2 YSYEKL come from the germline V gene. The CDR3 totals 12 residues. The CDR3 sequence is CASSQYNNEQFF. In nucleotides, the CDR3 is TGCGCCAGCAGCCAATATAACAATGAGCAGTTCTTC.

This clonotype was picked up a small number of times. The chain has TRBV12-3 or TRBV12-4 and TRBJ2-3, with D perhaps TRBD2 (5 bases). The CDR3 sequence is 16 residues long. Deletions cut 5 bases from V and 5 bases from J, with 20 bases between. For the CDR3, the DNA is TGTGCCAGCAGTGAACCAGGCCCCGAGGGAAGAGATACGCAGTATTTT. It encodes CASSEPGPEGRDTQYF.

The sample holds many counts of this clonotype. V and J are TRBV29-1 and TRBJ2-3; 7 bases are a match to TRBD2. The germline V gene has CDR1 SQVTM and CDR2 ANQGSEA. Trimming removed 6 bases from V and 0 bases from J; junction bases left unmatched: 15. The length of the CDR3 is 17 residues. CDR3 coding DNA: TGCAGCGTCCCCCCCACCCTTCTAGCGGCTAGCACAGATACGCAGTATTTT. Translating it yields CSVPPTLLAASTDTQYF.

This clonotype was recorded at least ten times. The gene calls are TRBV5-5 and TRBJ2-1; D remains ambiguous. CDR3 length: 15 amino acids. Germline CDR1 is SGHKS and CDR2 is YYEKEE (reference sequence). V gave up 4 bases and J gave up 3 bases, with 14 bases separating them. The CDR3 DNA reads TGTGCCAGCAGCGAATCTCCGTTGGTCTACAATGAGCAGTTCTTC. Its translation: CASSESPLVYNEQFF.

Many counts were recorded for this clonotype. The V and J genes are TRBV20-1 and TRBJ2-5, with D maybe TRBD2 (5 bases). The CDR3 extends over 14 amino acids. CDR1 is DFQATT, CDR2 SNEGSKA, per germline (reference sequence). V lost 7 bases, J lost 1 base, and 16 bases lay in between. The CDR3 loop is CSVVTGLTQETQYF. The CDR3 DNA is TGCAGTGTAGTGACTGGACTGACCCAAGAGACCCAGTACTTC.

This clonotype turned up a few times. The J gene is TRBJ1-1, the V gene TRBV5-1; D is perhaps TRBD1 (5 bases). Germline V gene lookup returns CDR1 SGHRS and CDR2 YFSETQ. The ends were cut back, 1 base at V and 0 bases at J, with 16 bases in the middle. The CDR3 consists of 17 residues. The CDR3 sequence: CASSLMVREVLNTEAFF. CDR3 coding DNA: TGCGCCAGCAGCTTGATGGTCAGGGAGGTCCTGAACACTGAAGCTTTCTTT.

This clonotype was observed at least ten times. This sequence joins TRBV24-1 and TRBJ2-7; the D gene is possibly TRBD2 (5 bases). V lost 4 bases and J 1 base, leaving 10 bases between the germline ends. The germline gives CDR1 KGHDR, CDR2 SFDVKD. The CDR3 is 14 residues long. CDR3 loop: CATSDGRGSYEQYF. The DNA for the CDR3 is TGTGCCACCAGTGACGGACGCGGGTCCTACGAGCAGTACTTC.

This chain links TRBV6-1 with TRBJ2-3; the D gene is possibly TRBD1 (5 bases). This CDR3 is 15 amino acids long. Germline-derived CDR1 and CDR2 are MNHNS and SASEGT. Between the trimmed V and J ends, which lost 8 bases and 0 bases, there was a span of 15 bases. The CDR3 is CASQRSGFSTDTQYF. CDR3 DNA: TGTGCCAGCCAACGGTCAGGGTTTAGCACAGATACGCAGTATTTT.

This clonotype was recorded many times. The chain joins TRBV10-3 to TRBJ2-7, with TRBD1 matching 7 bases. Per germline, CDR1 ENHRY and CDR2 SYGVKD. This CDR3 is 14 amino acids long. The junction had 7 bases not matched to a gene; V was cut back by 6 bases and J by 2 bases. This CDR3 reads CAISPDRVPYEQYV. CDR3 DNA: TGTGCCATCAGCCCTGACAGGGTCCCCTACGAGCAGTACGTC.